This T cell receptor (beta chain) was profiled in a study of T cell repertoires in cytomegalovirus infection. About the research overall: Matching HLA type, along with CMV infection, was indicated by public TCR beta signatures.

Using its own MiXCR run on the reads, TCRdb lists one record per CDR3 protein. This table has about 330,000 distinct CDR3 sequences, 8% to 10% appearing once. This clonotype was recorded a few times. This clonotype originated in a human donor in good health (CMV status not recorded). Some clones in this sample may be carry-over from other donors' samples. The sequenced sample was PBMCs.

The CDR3 bases are TGCAGTGCTAGAGACCAACCGAATCAGCCCCAGCATTTT. This sequence encodes CSARDQPNQPQHF. J is TRBJ1-5 and V is TRBV20-1; no clear D gene. The CDR3 is 13 residues long. V was clipped by 0 bases and J by 4 bases, with 7 bases between them. CDR1 is DFQATT, CDR2 SNEGSKA, per germline (reference sequence).